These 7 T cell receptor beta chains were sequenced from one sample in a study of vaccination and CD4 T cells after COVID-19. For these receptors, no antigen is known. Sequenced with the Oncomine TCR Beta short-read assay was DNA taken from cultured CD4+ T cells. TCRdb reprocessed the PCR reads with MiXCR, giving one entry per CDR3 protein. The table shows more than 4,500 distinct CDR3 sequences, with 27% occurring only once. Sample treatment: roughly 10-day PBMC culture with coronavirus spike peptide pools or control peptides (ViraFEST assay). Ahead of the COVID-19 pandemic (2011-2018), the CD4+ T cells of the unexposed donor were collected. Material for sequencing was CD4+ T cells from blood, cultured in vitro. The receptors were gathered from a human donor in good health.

In DNA form, the CDR3 reads TGCGCCAGCAGGGGGGGGACAATGAACACTGAAGCTTTCTTT. Its translation is CASRGGTMNTEAFF. The chain carries TRBV5-1 and TRBJ1-1; D is possibly TRBD1 (6 bases). The CDR3 sequence is 14 residues long. V lost 5 bases and J lost 0, with 11 bases in between. Germline CDR1 and CDR2: SGHRS and YFSETQ.

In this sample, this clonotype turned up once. Here the CDR3 reads CASGAGDRVYEQYF. The CDR3 DNA reads as TGTGCCAGCGGCGCTGGGGACAGAGTCTACGAGCAGTACTTC. J is TRBJ2-7 and V is TRBV7-6; 7 nucleotides match TRBD1. V lost 8 bases to trimming and J lost 3 bases; unmatched junction nucleotides: 10. The germline V gene has CDR1 SGHVS and CDR2 FNYEAQ. The CDR3 runs to 14 residues. Full variable domain (remainder filled in from reference TRBV7-6 and TRBJ2-7): GAGVSQSPRYKVTKRGQDVALRCDPISGHVSLYWYRQALGQGPEFLTYFNYEAQQDKSGLPNDRFSAERPEGSISTLTIQRTEQRDSAMYRCASGAGDRVYEQYFGPGTRLTVT.

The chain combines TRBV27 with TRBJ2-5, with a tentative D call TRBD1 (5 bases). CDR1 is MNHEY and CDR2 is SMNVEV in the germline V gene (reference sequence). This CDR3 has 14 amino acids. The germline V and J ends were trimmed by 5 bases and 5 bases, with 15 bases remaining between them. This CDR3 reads CASSKAGLWETQYF. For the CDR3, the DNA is TGTGCCAGCAGTAAAGCAGGGCTTTGGGAGACCCAGTACTTC.

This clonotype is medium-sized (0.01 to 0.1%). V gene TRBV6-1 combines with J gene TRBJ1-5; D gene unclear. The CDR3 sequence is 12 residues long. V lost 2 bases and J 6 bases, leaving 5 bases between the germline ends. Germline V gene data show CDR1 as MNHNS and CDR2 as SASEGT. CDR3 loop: CASSENPQPQHF. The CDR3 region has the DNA TGTGCCAGCAGTGAAAACCCTCAGCCCCAGCATTTT.

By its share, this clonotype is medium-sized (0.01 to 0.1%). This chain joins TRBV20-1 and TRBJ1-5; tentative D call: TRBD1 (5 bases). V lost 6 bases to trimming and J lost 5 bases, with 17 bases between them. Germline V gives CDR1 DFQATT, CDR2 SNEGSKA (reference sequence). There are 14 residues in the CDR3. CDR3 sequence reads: CSASTIGVDQPQHF. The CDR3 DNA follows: TGCAGTGCATCTACGATAGGGGTAGATCAGCCCCAGCATTTT.

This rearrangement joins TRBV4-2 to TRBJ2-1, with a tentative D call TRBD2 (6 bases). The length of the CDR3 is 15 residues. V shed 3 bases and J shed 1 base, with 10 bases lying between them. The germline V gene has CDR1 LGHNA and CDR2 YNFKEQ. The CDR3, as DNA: TGTGCCAGCAGCCAGATCGGGGGTTCCTACAATGAGCAGTTCTTC. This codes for CASSQIGGSYNEQFF.

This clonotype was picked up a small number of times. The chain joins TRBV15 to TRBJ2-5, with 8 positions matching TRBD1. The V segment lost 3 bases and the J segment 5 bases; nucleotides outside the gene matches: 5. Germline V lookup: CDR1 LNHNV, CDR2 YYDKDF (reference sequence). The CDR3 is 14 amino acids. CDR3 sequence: CATSSGQGSETQYF. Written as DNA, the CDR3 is TGTGCCACCAGCAGCGGACAGGGCAGCGAGACCCAGTACTTC.